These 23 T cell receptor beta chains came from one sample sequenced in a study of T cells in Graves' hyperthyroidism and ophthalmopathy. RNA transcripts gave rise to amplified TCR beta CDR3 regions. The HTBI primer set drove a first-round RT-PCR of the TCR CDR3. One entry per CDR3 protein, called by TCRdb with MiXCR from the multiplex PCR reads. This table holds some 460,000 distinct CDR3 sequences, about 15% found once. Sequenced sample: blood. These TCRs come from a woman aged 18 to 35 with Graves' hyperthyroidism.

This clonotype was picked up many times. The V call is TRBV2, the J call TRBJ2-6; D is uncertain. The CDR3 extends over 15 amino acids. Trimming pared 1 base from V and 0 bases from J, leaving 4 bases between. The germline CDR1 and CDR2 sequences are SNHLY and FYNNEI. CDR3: CASSEGGSGANVLTF. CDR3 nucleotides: TGTGCCAGCAGTGAAGGGGGCTCTGGGGCCAACGTCCTGACTTTC.

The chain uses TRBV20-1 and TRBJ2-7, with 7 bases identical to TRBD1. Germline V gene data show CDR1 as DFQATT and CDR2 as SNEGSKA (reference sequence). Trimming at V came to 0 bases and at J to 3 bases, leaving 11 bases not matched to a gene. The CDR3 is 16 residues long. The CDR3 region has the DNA TGCAGTGCTAGAGAGGGACGAGGGGGCCACATCTACGAGCAGTACTTC. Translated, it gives CSAREGRGGHIYEQYF.

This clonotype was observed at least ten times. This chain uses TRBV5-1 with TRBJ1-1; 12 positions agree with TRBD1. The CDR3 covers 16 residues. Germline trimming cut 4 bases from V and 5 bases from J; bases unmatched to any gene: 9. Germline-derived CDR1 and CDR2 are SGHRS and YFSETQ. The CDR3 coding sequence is TGCGCCAGCAGCCCCGGGACAGGGGGCTTGGGAACTGAAGCTTTCTTT. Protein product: CASSPGTGGLGTEAFF.

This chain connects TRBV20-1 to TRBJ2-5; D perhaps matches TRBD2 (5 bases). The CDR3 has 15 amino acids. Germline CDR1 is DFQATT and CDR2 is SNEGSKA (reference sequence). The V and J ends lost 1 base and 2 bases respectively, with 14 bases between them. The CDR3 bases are TGCAGTGCTAGAGTAACGGGGAAGACTCAAGAGACCCAGTACTTC. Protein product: CSARVTGKTQETQYF.

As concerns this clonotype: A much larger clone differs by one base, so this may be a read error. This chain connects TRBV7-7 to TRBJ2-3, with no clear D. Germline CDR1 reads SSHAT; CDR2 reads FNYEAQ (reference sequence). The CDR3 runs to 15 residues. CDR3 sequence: CASSLGCGNTDTQYF. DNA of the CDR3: TGTGCTAGCAGCTTAGGATGTGGGAACACAGATACGCAGTATTTT.

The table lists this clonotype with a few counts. The CDR3 loop reads CASSLVGDTIQFF. The CDR3 DNA reads TGTGCCAGCAGTCTAGTAGGGGATACTATACAGTTCTTC. The chain joins TRBV11-1 to TRBJ2-1, with a possible D match to TRBD1 (5 bases). The CDR3 is made up of 13 amino acids. V gave up 6 bases and J gave up 13 bases, with 19 bases separating them. Germline CDR1 reads SGHAT; CDR2 reads FQDESV (reference sequence).

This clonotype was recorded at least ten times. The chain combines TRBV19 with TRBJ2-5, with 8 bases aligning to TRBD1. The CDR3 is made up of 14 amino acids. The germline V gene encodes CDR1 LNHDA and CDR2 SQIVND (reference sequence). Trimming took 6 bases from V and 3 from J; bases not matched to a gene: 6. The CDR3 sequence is CASRNRGLEETQYF. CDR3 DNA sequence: TGTGCCAGTAGAAACAGGGGGTTGGAAGAGACCCAGTACTTC.

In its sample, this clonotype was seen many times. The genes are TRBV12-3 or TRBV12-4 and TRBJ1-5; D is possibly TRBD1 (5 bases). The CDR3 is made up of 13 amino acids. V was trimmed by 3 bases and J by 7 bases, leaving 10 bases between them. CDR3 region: CASSLGPGQPQHF. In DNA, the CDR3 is TGTGCCAGCAGTTTGGGGCCGGGACAGCCCCAGCATTTT.

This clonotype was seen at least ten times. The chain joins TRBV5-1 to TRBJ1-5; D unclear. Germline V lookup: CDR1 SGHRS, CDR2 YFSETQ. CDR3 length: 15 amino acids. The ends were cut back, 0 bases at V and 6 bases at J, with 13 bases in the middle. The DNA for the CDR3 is TGCGCCAGCAGCTTGGGAGGACCGGGCGGTCAGCCCCAGCATTTT. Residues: CASSLGGPGGQPQHF.

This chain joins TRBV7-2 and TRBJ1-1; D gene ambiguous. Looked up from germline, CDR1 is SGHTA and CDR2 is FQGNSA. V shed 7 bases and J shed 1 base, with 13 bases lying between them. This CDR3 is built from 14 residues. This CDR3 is CASTLGVSNTEAFF. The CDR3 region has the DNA TGTGCCAGCACCCTTGGGGTGTCGAACACTGAAGCTTTCTTT.

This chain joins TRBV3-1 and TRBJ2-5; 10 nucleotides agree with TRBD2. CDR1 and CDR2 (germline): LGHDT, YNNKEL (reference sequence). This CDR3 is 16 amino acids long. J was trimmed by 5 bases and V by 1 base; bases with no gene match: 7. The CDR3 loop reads CASSQASSGSLETQYF. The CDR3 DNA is TGTGCCAGCAGCCAAGCTTCTAGCGGGAGCTTGGAGACCCAGTACTTC.

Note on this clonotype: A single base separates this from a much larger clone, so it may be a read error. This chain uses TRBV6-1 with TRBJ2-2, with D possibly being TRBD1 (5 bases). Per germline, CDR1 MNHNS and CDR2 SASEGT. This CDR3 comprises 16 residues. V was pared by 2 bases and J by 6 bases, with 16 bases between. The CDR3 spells CASSEYSGSRAGELFF. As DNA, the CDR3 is TGTGCCAGCAGTGAATATTCAGGGTCTCGGGCCGGGGAGCTGTTTTTT.

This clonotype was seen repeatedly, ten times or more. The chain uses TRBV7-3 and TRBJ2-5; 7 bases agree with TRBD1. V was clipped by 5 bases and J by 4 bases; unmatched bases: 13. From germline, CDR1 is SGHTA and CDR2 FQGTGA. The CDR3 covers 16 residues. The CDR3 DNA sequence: TGTGCCAGCAGCCGAGCGTCGACAGGGCCTGGAGAGACCCAGTACTTC. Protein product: CASSRASTGPGETQYF.

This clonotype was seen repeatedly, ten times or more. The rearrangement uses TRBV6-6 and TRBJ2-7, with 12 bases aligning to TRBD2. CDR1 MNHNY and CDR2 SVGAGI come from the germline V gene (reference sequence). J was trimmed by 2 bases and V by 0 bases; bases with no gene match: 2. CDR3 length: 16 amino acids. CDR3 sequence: CASSYSRLAGAYEQYF. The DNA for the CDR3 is TGTGCCAGCAGTTACTCGAGACTAGCGGGGGCCTACGAGCAGTACTTC.

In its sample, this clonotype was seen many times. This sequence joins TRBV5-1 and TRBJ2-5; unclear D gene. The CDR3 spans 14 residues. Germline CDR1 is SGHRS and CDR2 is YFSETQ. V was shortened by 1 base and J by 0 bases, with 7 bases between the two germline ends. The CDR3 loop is CASSLLNYQETQYF. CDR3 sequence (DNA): TGCGCCAGCAGCTTGTTGAACTACCAAGAGACCCAGTACTTC.

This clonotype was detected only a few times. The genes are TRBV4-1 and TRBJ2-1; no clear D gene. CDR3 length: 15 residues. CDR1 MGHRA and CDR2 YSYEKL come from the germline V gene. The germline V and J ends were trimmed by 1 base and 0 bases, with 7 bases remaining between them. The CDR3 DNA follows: TGCGCCAGCAGCCAAGCGGATCTCTCCTACAATGAGCAGTTCTTC. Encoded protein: CASSQADLSYNEQFF.

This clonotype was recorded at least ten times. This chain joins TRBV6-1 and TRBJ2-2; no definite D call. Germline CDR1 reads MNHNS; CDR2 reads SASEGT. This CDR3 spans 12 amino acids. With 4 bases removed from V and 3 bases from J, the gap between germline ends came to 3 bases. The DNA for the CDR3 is TGTGCCAGCAGTGTGCACACCGGGGAGCTGTTTTTT. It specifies CASSVHTGELFF.

The CDR3 DNA reads TGTGCCAGCAGCTTAGCCTACGCCGTCCCCTACGAGCAGTACTTC. This gives the protein CASSLAYAVPYEQYF. V usage is TRBV7-9 and J usage is TRBJ2-7; D not certain. Germline lookup yields CDR1 SEHNR and CDR2 FQNEAQ (reference sequence). With 0 bases removed from V and 2 bases from J, the gap between germline ends came to 11 bases. This CDR3 spans 15 amino acids.

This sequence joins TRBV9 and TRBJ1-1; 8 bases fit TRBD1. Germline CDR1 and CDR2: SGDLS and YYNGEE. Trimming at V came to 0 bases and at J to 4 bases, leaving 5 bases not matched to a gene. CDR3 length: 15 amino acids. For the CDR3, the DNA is TGTGCCAGCAGCGTAGATGGCAGGGGGCTCACTGAAGCTTTCTTT. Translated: CASSVDGRGLTEAFF.

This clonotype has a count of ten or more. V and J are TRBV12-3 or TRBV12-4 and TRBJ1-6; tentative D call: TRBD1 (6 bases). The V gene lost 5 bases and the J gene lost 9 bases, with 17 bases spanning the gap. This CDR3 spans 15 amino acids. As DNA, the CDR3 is TGTGCCAGCAGTCAGGGGTCAGGGTACCGTTCACCCCTCCACTTT. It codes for CASSQGSGYRSPLHF.

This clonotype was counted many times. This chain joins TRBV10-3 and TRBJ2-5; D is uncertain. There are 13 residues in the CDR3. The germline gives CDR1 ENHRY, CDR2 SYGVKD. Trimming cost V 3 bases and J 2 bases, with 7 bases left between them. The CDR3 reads CAISDGSQETQYF. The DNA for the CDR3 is TGTGCCATCAGTGATGGGTCTCAAGAGACCCAGTACTTC.

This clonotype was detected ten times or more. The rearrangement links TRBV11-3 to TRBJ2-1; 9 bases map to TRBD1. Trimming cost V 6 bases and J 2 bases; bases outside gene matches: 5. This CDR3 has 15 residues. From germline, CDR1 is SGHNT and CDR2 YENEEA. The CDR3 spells CASRPRQGAYNEQFF. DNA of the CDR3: TGTGCCAGCAGACCCCGACAGGGGGCCTACAATGAGCAGTTCTTC.

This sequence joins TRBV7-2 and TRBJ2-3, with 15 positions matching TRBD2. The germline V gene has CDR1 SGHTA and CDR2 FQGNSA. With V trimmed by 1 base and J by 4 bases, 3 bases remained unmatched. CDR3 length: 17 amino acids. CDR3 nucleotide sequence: TGTGCCAGCAGCTTAGGGGGACTAGCGGGGGGCCCAGATACGCAGTATTTT. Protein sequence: CASSLGGLAGGPDTQYF. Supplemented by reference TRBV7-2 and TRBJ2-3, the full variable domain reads GAGVSQSPSNKVTEKGKDVELRCDPISGHTALYWYRQSLGQGLEFLIYFQGNSAPDKSGLPSDRFSAERTGGSVSTLTIQRTQQEDSAVYLCASSLGGLAGGPDTQYFGPGTRLTVL.